This T cell receptor (beta chain) was recovered during a study of shared clonotypes between healthy human individuals. Repertoires were generated with immunoSEQ multiplex PCR, while TCRdb's copy carries only in-frame clones and drops some. This table has a few million clones, roughly nine tenths appearing once. Between the trimmed V and J ends, which lost 6 bases and 1 base, there was a span of 18 bases. The CDR3 loop spans 16 amino acids. Per the germline V gene, CDR1 is LNHDA and CDR2 is SQIVND (reference sequence). This sequence originates from a man younger than 35 in good health. The sequenced sample was naive CD4+ T cells sorted from blood. Described subset: CD45RA+ positively selected. The J gene is TRBJ1-2, the V gene TRBV19; D unresolved. This CDR3 reads CASRETAVSLNYGYTF. As DNA, the CDR3 is TGTGCCAGTAGAGAAACAGCCGTATCCCTTAACTATGGCTACACCTTC.